The clone carrying this T cell receptor (beta chain) occurred once. Primers included in the PCR were 60 Vbeta and 13 Jbeta primers. Produced via immunoSEQ multiplex PCR; TCRdb's table is partial and in-frame only. The repertoire holds about 140,000 clones, with about 66% as singletons. The CDR3 loop spans 14 amino acids. V lost 6 bases and J 3 bases, leaving 15 bases between the germline ends. CDR1 is SQVTM and CDR2 is ANQGSEA in the germline V gene. This record comes from a study of cytomegalovirus exposure and HLA in healthy donors. The V call is TRBV29-1, the J call TRBJ1-3; tentative D call: TRBD1 (5 bases). Material for sequencing was PBMCs. The TCR comes from a male donor in good health and CMV-seronegative. The CDR3 spells CSVMGGVFGNTIYF. The CDR3 nucleotides are TGCAGCGTCATGGGGGGGGTCTTTGGAAACACCATATATTTT.